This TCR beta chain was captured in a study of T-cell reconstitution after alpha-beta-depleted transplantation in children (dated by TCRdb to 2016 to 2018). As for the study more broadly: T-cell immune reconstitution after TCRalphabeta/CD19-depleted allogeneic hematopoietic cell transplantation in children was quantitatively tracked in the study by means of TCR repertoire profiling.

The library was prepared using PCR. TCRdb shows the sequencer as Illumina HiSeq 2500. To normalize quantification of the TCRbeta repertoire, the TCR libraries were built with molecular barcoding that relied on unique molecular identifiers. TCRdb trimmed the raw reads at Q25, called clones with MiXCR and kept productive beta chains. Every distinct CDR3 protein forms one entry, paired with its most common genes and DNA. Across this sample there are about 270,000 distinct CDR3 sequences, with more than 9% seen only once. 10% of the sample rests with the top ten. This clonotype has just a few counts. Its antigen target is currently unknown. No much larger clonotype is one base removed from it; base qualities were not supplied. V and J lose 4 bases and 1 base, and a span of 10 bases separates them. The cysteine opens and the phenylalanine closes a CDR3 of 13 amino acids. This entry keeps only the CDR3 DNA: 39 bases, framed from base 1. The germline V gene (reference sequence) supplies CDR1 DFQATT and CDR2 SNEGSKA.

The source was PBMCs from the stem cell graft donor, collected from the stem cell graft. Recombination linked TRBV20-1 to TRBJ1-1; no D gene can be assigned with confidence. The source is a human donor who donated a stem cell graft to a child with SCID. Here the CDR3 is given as CSAKVGGNTEAFF. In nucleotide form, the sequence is TGCAGTGCTAAGGTAGGAGGGAACACTGAAGCTTTCTTT.